The 3 T cell receptor beta chains reported below all come from one sample, sequenced in a study of spatial heterogeneity in lung cancer. General study results and limits: The study found that expanded intratumoral alpha and beta TCR counts tracked tumor mutation counts.

TCRdb re-analysed the 5' RACE reads in MiXCR, keeping a single row per CDR3 protein. The table has several thousand distinct CDR3 sequences, 17% seen once. Time point reported: sample taken at primary tumor resection. Their specific antigens are unknown. Material: lung tumor tissue, obtained at surgery. These receptors originate from a male donor with early-stage non-small cell lung cancer.

As concerns this clonotype: This beta chain appears as a stray read in a library generated for alpha chains; its size is not informative. V and J are TRBV11-2 and TRBJ2-3; the D is unclear. The V end lost 3 bases, the J end lost 1 base, and 11 bases lay between the germline ends. Germline CDR1 and CDR2: SGHAT and FQNNGV. This CDR3 region has 15 residues. CDR3 in DNA: TGTGCCAGCAGCTTCTCCTTCGCGGGCACAGATACGCAGTATTTT. Translation gives CASSFSFAGTDTQYF.

Only a few counts were recorded for this clonotype. The library was built for alpha chains, so this beta chain is an off-target read and its size means little. The chain uses TRBV20-1 and TRBJ2-7; 7 nucleotides agree with TRBD2. The junction had 9 bases not matched to a gene; V was cut back by 2 bases and J by 2 bases. The CDR3 spans 15 residues. From germline, CDR1 is DFQATT and CDR2 SNEGSKA (reference sequence). Written as DNA, the CDR3 is TGCAGTGCTAGACTAGCGGCGAGCTTGACCTACGAGCAGTACTTC. This sequence encodes CSARLAASLTYEQYF.

This clonotype is deemed medium-sized. This beta chain is a stray sequence in a library constructed for alpha chains; its clone size is not meaningful. DNA for the CDR3: TGTGCCAGCAGCAACCCGAATCCCCTAGATACGCAGTATTTT. It translates to CASSNPNPLDTQYF. V usage is TRBV7-6 and J usage is TRBJ2-3; no clear D. Germline CDR1 SGHVS, CDR2 FNYEAQ. This CDR3 spans 14 amino acids. Trimming took 5 bases from V and 5 from J, leaving 14 bases between them.